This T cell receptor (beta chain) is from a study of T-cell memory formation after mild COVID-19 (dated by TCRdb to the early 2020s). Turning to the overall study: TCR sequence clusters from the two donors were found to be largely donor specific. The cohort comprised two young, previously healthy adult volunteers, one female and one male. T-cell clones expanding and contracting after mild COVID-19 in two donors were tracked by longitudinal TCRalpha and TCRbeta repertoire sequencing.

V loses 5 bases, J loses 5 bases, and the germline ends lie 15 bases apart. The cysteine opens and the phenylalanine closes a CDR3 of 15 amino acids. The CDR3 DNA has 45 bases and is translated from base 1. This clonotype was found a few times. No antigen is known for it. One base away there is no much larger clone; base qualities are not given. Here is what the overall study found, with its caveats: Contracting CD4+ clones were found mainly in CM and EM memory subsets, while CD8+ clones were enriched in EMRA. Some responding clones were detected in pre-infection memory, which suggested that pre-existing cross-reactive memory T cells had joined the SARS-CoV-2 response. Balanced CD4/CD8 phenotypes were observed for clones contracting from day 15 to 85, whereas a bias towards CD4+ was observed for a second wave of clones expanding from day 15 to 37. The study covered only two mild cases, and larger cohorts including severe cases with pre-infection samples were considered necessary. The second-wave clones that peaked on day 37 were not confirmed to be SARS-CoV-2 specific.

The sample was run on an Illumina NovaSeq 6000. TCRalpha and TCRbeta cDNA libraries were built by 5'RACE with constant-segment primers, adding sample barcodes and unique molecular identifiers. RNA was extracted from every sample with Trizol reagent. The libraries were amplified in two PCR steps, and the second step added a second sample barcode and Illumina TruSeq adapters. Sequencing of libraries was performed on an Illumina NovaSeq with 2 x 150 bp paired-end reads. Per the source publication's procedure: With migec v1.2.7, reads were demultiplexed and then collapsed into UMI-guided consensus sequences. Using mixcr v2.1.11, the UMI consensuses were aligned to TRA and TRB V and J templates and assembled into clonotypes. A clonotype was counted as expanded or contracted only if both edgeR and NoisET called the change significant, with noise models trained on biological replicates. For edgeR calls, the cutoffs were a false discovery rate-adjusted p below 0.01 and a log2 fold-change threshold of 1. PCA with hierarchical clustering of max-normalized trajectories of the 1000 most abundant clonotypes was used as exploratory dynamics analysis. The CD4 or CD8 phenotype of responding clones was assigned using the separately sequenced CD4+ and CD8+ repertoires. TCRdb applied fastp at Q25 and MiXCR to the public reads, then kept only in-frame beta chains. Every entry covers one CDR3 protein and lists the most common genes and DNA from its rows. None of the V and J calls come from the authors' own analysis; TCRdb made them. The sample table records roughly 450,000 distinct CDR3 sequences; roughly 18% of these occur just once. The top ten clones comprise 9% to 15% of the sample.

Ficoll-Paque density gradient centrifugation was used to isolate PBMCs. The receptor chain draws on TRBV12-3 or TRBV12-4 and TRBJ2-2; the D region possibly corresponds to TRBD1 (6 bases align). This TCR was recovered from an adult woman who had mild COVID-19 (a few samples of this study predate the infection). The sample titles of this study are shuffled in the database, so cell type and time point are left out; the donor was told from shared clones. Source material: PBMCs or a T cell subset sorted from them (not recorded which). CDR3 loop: CASSPGTILTGELFF. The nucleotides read TGTGCCAGCAGTCCCGGGACAATCTTGACCGGGGAGCTGTTTTTT.